The 7 T cell receptor beta chains given below trace back to one sample, sequenced in a study of monozygotic twins with cystic fibrosis. Sequencing used immunoSEQ multiplex PCR; TCRdb keeps in-frame clones, though not all of them. The repertoire holds roughly 25,000 clones, approximately 96% seen once, with approximately 2.8% in the top ten. Input material: blood. Receptors originate from a girl aged 2-10 years with cystic fibrosis.

The chain has TRBV19 and TRBJ1-2, with 10 bases that match TRBD1. This CDR3 comprises 14 residues. J lost 5 bases, V lost 7 bases, and 7 bases had no gene match. Germline CDR1 is LNHDA and CDR2 is SQIVND (reference sequence). In DNA form, the CDR3 reads TGTGCCAGTAACCCAGACAGGGGGCTGTATGGCTACACCTTC. It codes for CASNPDRGLYGYTF. The complete variable domain, with remaining parts taken from reference TRBV19 and TRBJ1-2, reads DGGITQSPKYLFRKEGQNVTLSCEQNLNHDAMYWYRQDPGQGLRLIYYSQIVNDFQKGDIAEGYSVSREKKESFPLTVTSAQKNPTAFYLCASNPDRGLYGYTFGSGTRLTVV.

The V gene is TRBV28, the J gene TRBJ2-1, with 10 positions matching TRBD2. The length of the CDR3 is 13 residues. Germline V gene data show CDR1 as MDHEN and CDR2 as SYDVKM. With V trimmed by 9 bases and J by 4 bases, 3 bases remained unmatched. CDR3 amino acids: CASRTSGYNEQFF. CDR3 sequence (DNA): TGTGCCAGTAGGACTAGCGGATACAATGAGCAGTTCTTC.

The rearrangement links TRBV4-2 to TRBJ1-2; TRBD1 might be the D (5 bases). The germline gives CDR1 LGHNA, CDR2 YNFKEQ. Trimming shortened V by 1 base and J by 4 bases, and 19 bases separated the two germline ends. This CDR3 is built from 17 residues. CDR3 sequence: CASSQAAGARGSYGYTF. The CDR3 nucleotides read TGTGCCAGCAGCCAAGCGGCTGGGGCCCGGGGTTCCTATGGCTACACCTTC.

The gene calls are TRBV4-2 and TRBJ2-7; D may be TRBD2 (6 bases). This CDR3 has 12 amino acids. Looked up from germline, CDR1 is LGHNA and CDR2 is YNFKEQ. Trimming stripped 1 base from V and 7 bases from J, with 8 bases between. The CDR3 DNA sequence: TGTGCCAGCAGCCAAGTGGGAGGTGAGCAGTACTTC. It is translated as CASSQVGGEQYF.

This chain connects TRBV7-9 to TRBJ2-5, with 8 bases identical to TRBD2. V was clipped by 1 base and J by 5 bases; unmatched bases: 12. The CDR3 contains 17 residues. Germline-derived CDR1 and CDR2 are SEHNR and FQNEAQ (reference sequence). The CDR3 sequence: CASSLVDSGVFVETQYF. In DNA form, the CDR3 reads TGTGCCAGCAGCTTAGTCGATAGCGGGGTATTCGTGGAGACCCAGTACTTC.

This chain connects TRBV6-5 to TRBJ2-5; 12 nucleotides agree with TRBD2. The CDR3 has 15 residues. Germline lookup yields CDR1 MNHEY and CDR2 SVGAGI. V was clipped by 5 bases and J by 2 bases; unmatched bases: 3. In nucleotides, the CDR3 is TGTGCCAGCAGTAGGACTAGCGGGATACAAGAGACCCAGTACTTC. This gives the protein CASSRTSGIQETQYF.

The chain couples TRBV5-1 to TRBJ2-1; D not resolved. Germline values: CDR1 SGHRS, CDR2 YFSETQ. This CDR3 is built from 16 residues. Trimming pared 2 bases from V and 0 bases from J, leaving 12 bases between. CDR3 sequence reads: CASSFGLVSSYNEQFF. The CDR3 coding sequence is TGCGCCAGCAGCTTCGGCTTGGTGAGCTCCTACAATGAGCAGTTCTTC.